This T cell receptor beta chain is drawn from a study of T cell responses to AZD1222 COVID-19 vaccine. Libraries were prepared by immunoSEQ multiplex PCR; TCRdb keeps only in-frame clonotypes and omits some of them. The data show about 88,000 clones, approximately 88% seen once. Between the trimmed V and J ends, which lost 0 bases and 5 bases, there was a span of 12 bases. The CDR3 sequence is 14 residues long. Germline CDR1 SGHRS, CDR2 YFSETQ. This specimen consisted of peripheral blood, obtained 28 days after the second AZD1222 dose. This sequence joins TRBV5-1 and TRBJ2-7; TRBD1 might be the D (5 bases). This TCR was sampled from an adult who received the AZD1222 COVID-19 vaccine. This CDR3 reads CASSLVQGENEQYF. The CDR3 DNA follows: TGCGCCAGCAGCTTGGTTCAGGGTGAAAACGAGCAGTACTTC.